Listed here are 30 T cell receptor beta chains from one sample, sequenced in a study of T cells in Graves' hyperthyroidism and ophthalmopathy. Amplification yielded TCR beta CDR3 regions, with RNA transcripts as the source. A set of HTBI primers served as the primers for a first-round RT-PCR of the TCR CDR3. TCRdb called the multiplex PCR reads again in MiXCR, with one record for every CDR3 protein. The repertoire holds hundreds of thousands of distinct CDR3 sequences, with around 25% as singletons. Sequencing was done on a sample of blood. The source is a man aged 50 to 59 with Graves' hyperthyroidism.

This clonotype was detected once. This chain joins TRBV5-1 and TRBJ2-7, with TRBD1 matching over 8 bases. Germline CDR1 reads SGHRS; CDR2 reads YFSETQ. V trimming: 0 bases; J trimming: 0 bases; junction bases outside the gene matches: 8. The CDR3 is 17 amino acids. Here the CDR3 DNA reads TGCGCCAGCAGCTTGGCCGACAGGGGAAGAGGCTCCTACGAGCAGTACTTC. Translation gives CASSLADRGRGSYEQYF.

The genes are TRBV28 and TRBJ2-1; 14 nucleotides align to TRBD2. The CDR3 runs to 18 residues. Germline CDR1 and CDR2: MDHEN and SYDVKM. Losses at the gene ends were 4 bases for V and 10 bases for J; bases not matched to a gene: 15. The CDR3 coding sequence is TGTGCCAGCAGTTGGCAGGCCCAGGGACTAGCGGGAGCGGGGGAGCAGTTCTTC. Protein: CASSWQAQGLAGAGEQFF. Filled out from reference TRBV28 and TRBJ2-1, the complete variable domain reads DVKVTQSSRYLVKRTGEKVFLECVQDMDHENMFWYRQDPGLGLRLIYFSYDVKMKEKGDIPEGYSVSREKKERFSLILESASTNQTSMYLCASSWQAQGLAGAGEQFFGPGTRLTVL.

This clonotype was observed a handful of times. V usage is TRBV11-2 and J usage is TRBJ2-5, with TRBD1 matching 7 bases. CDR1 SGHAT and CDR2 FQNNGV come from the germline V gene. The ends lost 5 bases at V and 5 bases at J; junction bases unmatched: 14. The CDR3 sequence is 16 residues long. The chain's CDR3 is CASSINSGQLMETQYF. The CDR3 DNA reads TGTGCCAGCAGCATCAACTCGGGACAGCTAATGGAGACCCAGTACTTC. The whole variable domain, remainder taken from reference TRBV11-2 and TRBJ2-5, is EAGVAQSPRYKIIEKRQSVAFWCNPISGHATLYWYQQILGQGPKLLIQFQNNGVVDDSQLPKDRFSAERLKGVDSTLKIQPAKLEDSAVYLCASSINSGQLMETQYFGPGTRLLVL.

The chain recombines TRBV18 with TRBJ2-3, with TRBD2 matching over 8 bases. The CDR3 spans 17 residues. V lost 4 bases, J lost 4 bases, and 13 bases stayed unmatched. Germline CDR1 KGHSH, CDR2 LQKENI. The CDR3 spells CASSLSVSGRSADTQYF. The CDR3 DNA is TGTGCCAGCTCACTAAGTGTCAGCGGGAGATCCGCAGATACGCAGTATTTT.

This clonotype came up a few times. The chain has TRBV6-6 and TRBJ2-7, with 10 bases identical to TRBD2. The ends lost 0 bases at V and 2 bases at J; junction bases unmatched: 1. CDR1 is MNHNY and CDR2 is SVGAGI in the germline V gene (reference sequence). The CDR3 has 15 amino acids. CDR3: CASSYSLAGAYEQYF. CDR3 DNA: TGTGCCAGCAGTTACTCCCTAGCGGGAGCCTACGAGCAGTACTTC.

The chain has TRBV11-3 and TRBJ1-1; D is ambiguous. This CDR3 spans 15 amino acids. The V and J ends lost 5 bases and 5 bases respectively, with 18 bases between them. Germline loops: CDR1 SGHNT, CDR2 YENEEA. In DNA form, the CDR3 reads TGTGCCAGCAGCGCCAGACTTCGGGCAAGTACTGAAGCTTTCTTT. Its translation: CASSARLRASTEAFF. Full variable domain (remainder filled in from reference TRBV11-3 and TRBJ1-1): EAGVVQSPRYKIIEKKQPVAFWCNPISGHNTLYWYLQNLGQGPELLIRYENEEAVDDSQLPKDRFSAERLKGVDSTLKIQPAELGDSAVYLCASSARLRASTEAFFGQGTRLTVV.

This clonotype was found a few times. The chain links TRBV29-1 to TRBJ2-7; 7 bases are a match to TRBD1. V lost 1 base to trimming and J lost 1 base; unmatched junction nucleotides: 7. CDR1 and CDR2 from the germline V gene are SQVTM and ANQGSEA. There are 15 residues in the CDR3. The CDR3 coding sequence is TGCAGCGTTGAAGCAGGGGACAGTTTGTCCTACGAGCAGTACTTC. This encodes CSVEAGDSLSYEQYF.

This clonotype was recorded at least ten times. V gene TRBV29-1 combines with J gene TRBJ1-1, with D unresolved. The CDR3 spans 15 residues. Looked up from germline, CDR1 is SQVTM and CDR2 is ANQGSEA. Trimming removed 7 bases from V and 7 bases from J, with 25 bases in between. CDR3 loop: CSARPGASQEHEAFF. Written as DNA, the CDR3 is TGCAGCGCCAGGCCTGGAGCCAGCCAGGAACATGAAGCTTTCTTT.

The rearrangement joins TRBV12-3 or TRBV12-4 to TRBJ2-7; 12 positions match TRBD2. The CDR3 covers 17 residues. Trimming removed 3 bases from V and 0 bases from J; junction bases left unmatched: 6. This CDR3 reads CASSLRLAGGSSYEQYF. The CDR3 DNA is TGTGCCAGCAGTTTGAGGCTAGCGGGAGGGAGCTCCTACGAGCAGTACTTC.

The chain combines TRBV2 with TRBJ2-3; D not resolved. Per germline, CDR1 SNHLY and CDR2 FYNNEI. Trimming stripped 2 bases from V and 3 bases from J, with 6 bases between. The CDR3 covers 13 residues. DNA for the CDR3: TGTGCCAGCAGTGAAAGTATTACAGATACGCAGTATTTT. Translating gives CASSESITDTQYF.

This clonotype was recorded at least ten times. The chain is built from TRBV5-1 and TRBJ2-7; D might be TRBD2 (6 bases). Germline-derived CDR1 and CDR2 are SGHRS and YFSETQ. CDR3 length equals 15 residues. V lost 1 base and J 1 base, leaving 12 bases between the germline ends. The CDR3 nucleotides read TGCGCCAGCAGCTTGAGCGTGGGGGGTTCCTACGAGCAGTACTTC. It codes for CASSLSVGGSYEQYF.

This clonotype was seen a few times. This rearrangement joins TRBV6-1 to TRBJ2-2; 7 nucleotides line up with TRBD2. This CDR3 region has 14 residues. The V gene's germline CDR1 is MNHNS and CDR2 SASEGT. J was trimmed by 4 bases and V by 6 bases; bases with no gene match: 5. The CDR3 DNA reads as TGTGCCAGCAGGAGGGACTACGGCACCGGGGAGCTGTTTTTT. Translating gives CASRRDYGTGELFF.

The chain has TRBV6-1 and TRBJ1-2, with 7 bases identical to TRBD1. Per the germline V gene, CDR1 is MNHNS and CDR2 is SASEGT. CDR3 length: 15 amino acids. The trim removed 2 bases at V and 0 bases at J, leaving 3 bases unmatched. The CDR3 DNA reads TGTGCCAGCAGTGAAAAGGGGGCAGCTAACTATGGCTACACCTTC. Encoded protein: CASSEKGAANYGYTF.

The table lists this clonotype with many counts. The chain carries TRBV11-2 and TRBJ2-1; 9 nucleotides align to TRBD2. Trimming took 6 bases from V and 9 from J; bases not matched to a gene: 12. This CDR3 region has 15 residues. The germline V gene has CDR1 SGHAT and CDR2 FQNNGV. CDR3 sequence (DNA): TGTGCCAGCAGTCCTGTGCTAGCGGGAAGCGGTGAGCAGTTCTTC. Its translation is CASSPVLAGSGEQFF.

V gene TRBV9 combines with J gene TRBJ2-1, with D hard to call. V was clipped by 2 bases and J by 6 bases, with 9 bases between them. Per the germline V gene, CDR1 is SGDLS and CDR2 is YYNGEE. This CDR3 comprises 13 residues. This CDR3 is CASSVGLTNEQFF. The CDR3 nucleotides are TGTGCCAGCAGCGTGGGGTTGACCAATGAGCAGTTCTTC.

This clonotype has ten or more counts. Here the CDR3 DNA reads TGCGCCAGCAGCCCGGTGGAGGTTCAAGCGGATACGCAGTATTTT. Translation gives CASSPVEVQADTQYF. The chain uses TRBV5-1 and TRBJ2-3, with TRBD2 as a possible D gene (5 bases). The germline gives CDR1 SGHRS, CDR2 YFSETQ. Trimming stripped 4 bases from V and 6 bases from J, with 18 bases between. CDR3 length: 15 amino acids.

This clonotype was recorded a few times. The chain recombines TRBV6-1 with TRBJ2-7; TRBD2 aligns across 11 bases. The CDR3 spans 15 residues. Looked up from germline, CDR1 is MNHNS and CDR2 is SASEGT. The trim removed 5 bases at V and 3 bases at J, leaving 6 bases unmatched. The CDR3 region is CASSTTSGRSYEQYF. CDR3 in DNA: TGTGCCAGCAGTACAACTAGCGGGAGAAGCTACGAGCAGTACTTC.

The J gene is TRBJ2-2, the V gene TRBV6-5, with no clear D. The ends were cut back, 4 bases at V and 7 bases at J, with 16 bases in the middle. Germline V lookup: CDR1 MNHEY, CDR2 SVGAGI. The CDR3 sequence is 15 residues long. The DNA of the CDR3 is TGTGCCAGCAGTTTTCGGGTGGATTTGATCGGGGAGCTGTTTTTT. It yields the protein CASSFRVDLIGELFF.

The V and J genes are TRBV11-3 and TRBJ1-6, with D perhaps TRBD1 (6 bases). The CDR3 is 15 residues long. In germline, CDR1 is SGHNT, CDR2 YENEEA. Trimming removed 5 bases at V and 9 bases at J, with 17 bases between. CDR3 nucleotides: TGTGCCAGCAGCATAAGTCAGGGGCGGGCTTCACCCCTCCACTTT. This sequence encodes CASSISQGRASPLHF.

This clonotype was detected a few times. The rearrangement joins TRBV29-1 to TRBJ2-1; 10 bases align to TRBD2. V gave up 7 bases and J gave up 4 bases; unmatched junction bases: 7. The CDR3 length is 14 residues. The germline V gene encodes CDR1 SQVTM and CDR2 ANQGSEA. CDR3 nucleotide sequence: TGCAGCGCCCCAGGAGCGGGAGGGTACAATGAGCAGTTCTTC. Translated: CSAPGAGGYNEQFF.

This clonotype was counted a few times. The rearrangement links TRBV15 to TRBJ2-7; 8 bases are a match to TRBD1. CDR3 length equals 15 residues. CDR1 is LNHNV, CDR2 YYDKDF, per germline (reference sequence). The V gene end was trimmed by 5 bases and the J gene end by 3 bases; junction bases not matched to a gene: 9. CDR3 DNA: TGTGCCACCAGCCGGAGACAGGGGTCCTACTACGAGCAGTACTTC. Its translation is CATSRRQGSYYEQYF.

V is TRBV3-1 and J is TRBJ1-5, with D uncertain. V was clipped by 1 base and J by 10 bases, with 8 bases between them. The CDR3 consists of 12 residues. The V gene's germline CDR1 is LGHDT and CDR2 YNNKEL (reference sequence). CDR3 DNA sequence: TGTGCCAGCAGCCAAGGCAACTTCCCCCAGCATTTT. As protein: CASSQGNFPQHF.

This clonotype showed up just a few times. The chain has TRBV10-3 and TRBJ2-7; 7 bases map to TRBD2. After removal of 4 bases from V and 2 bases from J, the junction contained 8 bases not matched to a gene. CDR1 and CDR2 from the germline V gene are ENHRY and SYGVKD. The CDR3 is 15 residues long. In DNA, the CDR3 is TGTGCCATCAGTGGAGAGGGCGCGGGGGCCTACGAGCAGTACTTC. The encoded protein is CAISGEGAGAYEQYF.

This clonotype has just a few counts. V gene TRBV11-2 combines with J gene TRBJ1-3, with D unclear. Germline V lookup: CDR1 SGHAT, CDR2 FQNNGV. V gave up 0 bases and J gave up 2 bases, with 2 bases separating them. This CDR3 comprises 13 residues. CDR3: CASSLEAGNTIYF. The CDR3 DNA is TGTGCCAGCAGCTTAGAGGCTGGAAACACCATATATTTT.

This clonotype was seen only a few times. This chain's CDR3 is CSAQDSRDTQYF. DNA of the CDR3: TGCAGTGCTCAGGATTCAAGGGATACGCAGTATTTT. This rearrangement joins TRBV20-1 to TRBJ2-3, with D hard to call. Germline assignment: CDR1 DFQATT and CDR2 SNEGSKA (reference sequence). The V gene lost 5 bases and the J gene lost 6 bases, with 12 bases spanning the gap. This CDR3 is built from 12 residues.

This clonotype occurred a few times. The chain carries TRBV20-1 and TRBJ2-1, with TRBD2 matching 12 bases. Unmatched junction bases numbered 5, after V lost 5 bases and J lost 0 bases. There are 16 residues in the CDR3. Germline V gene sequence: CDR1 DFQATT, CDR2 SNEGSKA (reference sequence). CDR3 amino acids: CSAWTSGASSYNEQFF. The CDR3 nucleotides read TGCAGTGCTTGGACTAGCGGGGCTAGCTCCTACAATGAGCAGTTCTTC.

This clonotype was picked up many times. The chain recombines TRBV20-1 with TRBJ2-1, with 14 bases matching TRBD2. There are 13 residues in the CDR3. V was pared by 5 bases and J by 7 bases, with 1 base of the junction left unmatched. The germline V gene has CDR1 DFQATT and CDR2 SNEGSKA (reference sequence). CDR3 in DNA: TGCAGTGCTCGGACTAGCGGGAGGAATGAGCAGTTCTTC. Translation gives CSARTSGRNEQFF.

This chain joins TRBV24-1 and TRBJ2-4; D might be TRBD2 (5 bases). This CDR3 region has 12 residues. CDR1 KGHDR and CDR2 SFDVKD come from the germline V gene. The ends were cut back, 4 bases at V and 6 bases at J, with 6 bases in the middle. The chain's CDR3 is CATSDAGNIQYF. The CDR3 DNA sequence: TGTGCCACCAGTGACGCGGGAAACATTCAGTACTTC.

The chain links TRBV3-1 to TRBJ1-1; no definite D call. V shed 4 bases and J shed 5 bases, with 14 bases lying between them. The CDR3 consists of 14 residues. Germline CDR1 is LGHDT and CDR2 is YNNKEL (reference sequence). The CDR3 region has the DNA TGTGCCAGCAGCCCCTCAGGAAGGGTTACTGAAGCTTTCTTT. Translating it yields CASSPSGRVTEAFF. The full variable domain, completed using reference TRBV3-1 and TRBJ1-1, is DTAVSQTPKYLVTQMGNDKSIKCEQNLGHDTMYWYKQDSKKFLKIMFSYNNKELIINETVPNRFSPKSPDKAHLNLHINSLELGDSAVYFCASSPSGRVTEAFFGQGTRLTVV.

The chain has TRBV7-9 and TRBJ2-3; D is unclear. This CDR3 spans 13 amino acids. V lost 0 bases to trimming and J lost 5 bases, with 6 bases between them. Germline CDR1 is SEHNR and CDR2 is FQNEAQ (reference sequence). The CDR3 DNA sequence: TGTGCCAGCAGCTTAGCGATTGGAGATACGCAGTATTTT. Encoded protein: CASSLAIGDTQYF.